Shown below are 26 T cell receptor beta chains from a single sample sequenced in a study of T cell responses to AZD1222 COVID-19 vaccine. Assay used: immunoSEQ multiplex PCR; TCRdb lists only in-frame clones, some missing. The sample carries some 110,000 clones, around 90% recorded once. Sample: peripheral blood, taken on day 0 of AZD1222 vaccination. These receptors all stem from an adult in good health.

The J gene is TRBJ1-2, the V gene TRBV19; D is uncertain. Per the germline V gene, CDR1 is LNHDA and CDR2 is SQIVND (reference sequence). The CDR3 is 15 amino acids. Between the trimmed V and J ends, which lost 5 bases and 3 bases, there was a span of 16 bases. CDR3 nucleotide sequence: TGTGCCAGTAGTGAAATCTGGCAAGGGTACTATGGCTACACCTTC. It codes for CASSEIWQGYYGYTF.

The chain uses TRBV19 and TRBJ1-3; TRBD1 matches 8 bases. CDR3 length equals 13 residues. The V segment lost 9 bases and the J segment 4 bases; nucleotides outside the gene matches: 5. Germline assignment: CDR1 LNHDA and CDR2 SQIVND (reference sequence). Here the CDR3 reads CASQGARGNTIYF. CDR3 nucleotide sequence: TGTGCCAGCCAGGGGGCAAGAGGAAACACCATATATTTT.

V and J are TRBV19 and TRBJ1-5, with D possibly being TRBD1 (6 bases). The CDR3 has 13 amino acids. The germline gives CDR1 LNHDA, CDR2 SQIVND (reference sequence). The V and J ends lost 5 bases and 5 bases respectively, with 10 bases between them. Here the CDR3 DNA reads TGTGCCAGTAGTGGGGACACCTATCAGCCCCAGCATTTT. It specifies CASSGDTYQPQHF.

V usage is TRBV6-5 and J usage is TRBJ1-5, with a possible D match to TRBD1 (6 bases). The CDR3 is made up of 15 amino acids. The V gene's germline CDR1 is MNHEY and CDR2 SVGAGI. Trimming shortened V by 4 bases and J by 2 bases, and 12 bases separated the two germline ends. CDR3 protein: CASSLRGGGNQPQHF. Written as DNA, the CDR3 is TGTGCCAGCAGTTTGAGGGGGGGAGGCAATCAGCCCCAGCATTTT.

The V call is TRBV5-1, the J call TRBJ2-7; D perhaps matches TRBD2 (5 bases). There are 15 residues in the CDR3. V lost 7 bases and J 0 bases, leaving 17 bases between the germline ends. Germline V gene lookup returns CDR1 SGHRS and CDR2 YFSETQ. DNA for the CDR3: TGCGCCAGCTGTCCCACCGGGAAACGCTCCTACGAGCAGTACTTC. Translation: CASCPTGKRSYEQYF.

In its sample, this clone was seen a few times. The chain uses TRBV2 and TRBJ2-5; tentative D call: TRBD1 (6 bases). This CDR3 region has 15 residues. Germline V gene data show CDR1 as SNHLY and CDR2 as FYNNEI. The V end was cut by 2 bases, the J end by 5 bases, with 15 bases between. Here the CDR3 reads CASSENQGGRETQYF. The CDR3 region has the DNA TGTGCCAGCAGTGAAAATCAAGGGGGTAGGGAGACCCAGTACTTC.

The V gene is TRBV19, the J gene TRBJ1-2; D is perhaps TRBD1 (5 bases). The germline gives CDR1 LNHDA, CDR2 SQIVND (reference sequence). This CDR3 comprises 17 residues. Trimming shortened V by 5 bases and J by 7 bases, and 26 bases separated the two germline ends. The CDR3 DNA sequence: TGTGCCAGTAGTCCCAGGACACTTCTAATCGTCCCCGGTGGCTACACCTTC. Its protein product is CASSPRTLLIVPGGYTF.

The rearrangement uses TRBV6-2 or TRBV6-3 and TRBJ2-1; D remains ambiguous. The CDR3 is 12 amino acids. Trimming left V 6 bases short and J 9 bases short, with 12 bases between. CDR1 and CDR2 (germline): MNHEY, SVGEGT. The CDR3 DNA is TGTGCCAGCAGCCCCACGAGGAGTGAGCAGTTCTTC. It is translated as CASSPTRSEQFF.

The rearrangement joins TRBV19 to TRBJ2-7, with TRBD1 identical over 9 bases. With 2 bases clipped from V and 4 bases from J, the junction kept 6 bases outside the gene matches. The CDR3 loop spans 15 amino acids. Germline values: CDR1 LNHDA, CDR2 SQIVND (reference sequence). The chain's CDR3 is CASSIRDRDGYEQYF. CDR3 in DNA: TGTGCCAGTAGTATAAGGGACAGGGATGGGTACGAGCAGTACTTC. Full variable domain (rest looked up from reference TRBV19 and TRBJ2-7): DGGITQSPKYLFRKEGQNVTLSCEQNLNHDAMYWYRQDPGQGLRLIYYSQIVNDFQKGDIAEGYSVSREKKESFPLTVTSAQKNPTAFYLCASSIRDRDGYEQYFGPGTRLTVT.

J is TRBJ1-5 and V is TRBV6-5; perhaps TRBD1 as D (6 bases). The CDR3 totals 14 residues. V lost 6 bases and J lost 0, with 9 bases in between. The V gene's germline CDR1 is MNHEY and CDR2 SVGAGI. This chain's CDR3 is CASRGQNSNQPQHF. The CDR3 coding sequence is TGTGCCAGCAGGGGACAAAATAGCAATCAGCCCCAGCATTTT.

This clone has only a few counts. The rearrangement uses TRBV10-3 and TRBJ1-1; tentative D call: TRBD1 (5 bases). The CDR3 runs to 11 residues. CDR1 ENHRY and CDR2 SYGVKD come from the germline V gene. The V gene lost 4 bases and the J gene lost 5 bases, with 5 bases spanning the gap. Written as DNA, the CDR3 is TGTGCCATCAGTGGGGGGACTGAAGCTTTCTTT. This codes for CAISGGTEAFF.

This clone was seen just once. The chain carries TRBV6-5 and TRBJ1-5; D may be TRBD1 (6 bases). The CDR3 extends over 14 amino acids. V was cut by 0 bases and J by 6 bases, with 9 bases left in between. Germline CDR1 and CDR2: MNHEY and SVGAGI. CDR3 residues: CASSYSGGPQPQHF. The CDR3 nucleotides read TGTGCCAGCAGTTACTCGGGGGGGCCTCAGCCCCAGCATTTT.

The rearrangement joins TRBV10-3 to TRBJ2-5; D is ambiguous. This CDR3 has 14 residues. Trimming removed 4 bases from V and 3 bases from J, with 12 bases in between. The germline gives CDR1 ENHRY, CDR2 SYGVKD. CDR3 protein: CAISGLAAEETQYF. Here the CDR3 DNA reads TGTGCCATCAGTGGGTTAGCAGCAGAAGAGACCCAGTACTTC.

This sequence joins TRBV11-2 and TRBJ1-2; no reliable D call. This CDR3 is built from 13 residues. Germline loops: CDR1 SGHAT, CDR2 FQNNGV. Trimming removed 1 base at V and 8 bases at J, with 11 bases between. The CDR3 here is CASSLGVTRGYTF. CDR3 DNA: TGTGCCAGCAGCTTAGGGGTTACACGGGGCTACACCTTC.

The gene calls are TRBV5-1 and TRBJ1-1; a possible D gene is TRBD1 (5 bases). The V end was cut by 4 bases, the J end by 0 bases, with 13 bases between. The CDR3 extends over 15 amino acids. The germline V gene has CDR1 SGHRS and CDR2 YFSETQ. This CDR3 reads CASSPGVVMNTEAFF. The CDR3 DNA is TGCGCCAGCAGCCCGGGGGTAGTCATGAACACTGAAGCTTTCTTT.

This chain uses TRBV11-2 with TRBJ2-7; TRBD2 aligns across 10 bases. The CDR3 spans 15 residues. Germline-derived CDR1 and CDR2 are SGHAT and FQNNGV. V lost 5 bases to trimming and J lost 4 bases; unmatched junction nucleotides: 8. The CDR3 sequence is CASSPRASGSYEQYF. DNA of the CDR3: TGTGCCAGCAGCCCGAGGGCTAGCGGGAGTTACGAGCAGTACTTC.

This sequence joins TRBV28 and TRBJ2-2, with 11 bases identical to TRBD2. After removal of 5 bases from V and 2 bases from J, the junction contained 13 bases not matched to a gene. The germline V gene encodes CDR1 MDHEN and CDR2 SYDVKM. The CDR3 has 19 residues. CDR3 amino acids: CASSILAGGPPLNTGELFF. CDR3 DNA: TGTGCCAGCAGTATCTTAGCGGGAGGGCCTCCCCTCAACACCGGGGAGCTGTTTTTT. Together with reference TRBV28 and TRBJ2-2, the CDR3 gives the full variable domain: DVKVTQSSRYLVKRTGEKVFLECVQDMDHENMFWYRQDPGLGLRLIYFSYDVKMKEKGDIPEGYSVSREKKERFSLILESASTNQTSMYLCASSILAGGPPLNTGELFFGEGSRLTVL.

The V gene is TRBV24-1, the J gene TRBJ2-3; no firm D call. V lost 4 bases and J lost 1, with 5 bases in between. The CDR3 is made up of 13 amino acids. The V gene's germline CDR1 is KGHDR and CDR2 SFDVKD. CDR3 residues: CATSEGGTDTQYF. The DNA of the CDR3 is TGTGCCACCAGTGAAGGAGGCACAGATACGCAGTATTTT.

Details on this clone: One end of the junction varies from germline; a read error may be responsible. The chain is built from TRBV20-1 and TRBJ2-3, with 8 nucleotides matching TRBD2. This CDR3 has 13 amino acids. Looked up from germline, CDR1 is DFQATT and CDR2 is SNEGSKA (reference sequence). CDR3 DNA: TGTAGTGCTAGTCCCGGGACTAGTGATACGCAGTATTTT. Translating gives CSASPGTSDTQYF.

This clone was counted once. The genes are TRBV19 and TRBJ2-1, with 14 nucleotides matching TRBD2. CDR3 length equals 16 residues. V gave up 9 bases and J gave up 0 bases; unmatched junction bases: 4. Germline CDR1 and CDR2: LNHDA and SQIVND (reference sequence). The CDR3 here is CASGLAGGTSYNEQFF. CDR3 sequence (DNA): TGTGCCAGCGGACTAGCGGGAGGAACCTCCTACAATGAGCAGTTCTTC.

This chain joins TRBV20-1 and TRBJ1-1, with D uncertain. Germline V gene sequence: CDR1 DFQATT, CDR2 SNEGSKA (reference sequence). The CDR3 loop spans 15 amino acids. Deletions cut 3 bases from V and 5 bases from J, with 19 bases between. The CDR3 loop is CSASNGGGRDTEAFF. DNA for the CDR3: TGCAGTGCTAGTAATGGCGGAGGGAGAGATACTGAAGCTTTCTTT.

The chain joins TRBV12-3 or TRBV12-4 to TRBJ2-1; D is ambiguous. V was pared by 6 bases and J by 5 bases, with 11 bases between. The CDR3 consists of 13 residues. The CDR3 bases are TGTGCCAGCAGAACGGTTACGGACAATGAGCAGTTCTTC. Its translation is CASRTVTDNEQFF.

V gene TRBV14 combines with J gene TRBJ2-1, with D unclear. The germline gives CDR1 SGHDN, CDR2 FVKESK. V shed 0 bases and J shed 7 bases, with 13 bases lying between them. The CDR3 covers 15 residues. CDR3 sequence reads: CASSQEVLLRNEQFF. The CDR3 coding sequence is TGTGCCAGCAGCCAAGAGGTACTCCTGCGGAATGAGCAGTTCTTC.

CDR3 in amino acids: CASSVTGVETEAFF. The DNA of the CDR3 is TGCGCCAGCAGCGTGACAGGGGTAGAGACTGAAGCTTTCTTT. The chain recombines TRBV5-1 with TRBJ1-1, with 8 bases that match TRBD1. Germline loops: CDR1 SGHRS, CDR2 YFSETQ. V shed 4 bases, J shed 5 bases, and the junction held 7 bases outside the gene matches. CDR3 length: 14 amino acids.

The CDR3 loop reads CASSQRGQGYQETQYF. The CDR3 region has the DNA TGCGCCAGCAGTCAAAGGGGACAGGGGTACCAAGAGACCCAGTACTTC. V gene TRBV5-1 combines with J gene TRBJ2-5; 10 positions agree with TRBD1. Germline-derived CDR1 and CDR2 are SGHRS and YFSETQ. The trim removed 5 bases at V and 0 bases at J, leaving 7 bases unmatched. The CDR3 totals 16 residues.

The V and J genes are TRBV4-3 and TRBJ1-1, with D perhaps matching TRBD1 (5 bases). Trimming took off 4 bases at V and 1 base at J, with 10 bases between the two ends. In germline, CDR1 is LGHNA, CDR2 YSLEER. The CDR3 is made up of 14 amino acids. As DNA, the CDR3 is TGCGCCAGCAGCCTATTGGGGCAGAACACTGAAGCTTTCTTT. It codes for CASSLLGQNTEAFF.